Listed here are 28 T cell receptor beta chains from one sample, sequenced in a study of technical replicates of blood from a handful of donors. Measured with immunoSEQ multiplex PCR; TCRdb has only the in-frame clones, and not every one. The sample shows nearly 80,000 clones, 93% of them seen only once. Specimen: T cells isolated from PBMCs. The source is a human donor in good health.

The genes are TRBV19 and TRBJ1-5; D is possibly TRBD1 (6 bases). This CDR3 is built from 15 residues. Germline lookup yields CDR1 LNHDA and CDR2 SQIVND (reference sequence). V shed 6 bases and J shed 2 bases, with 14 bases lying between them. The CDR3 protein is CASSEGGLRNQPQHF. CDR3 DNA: TGTGCCAGTAGCGAGGGGGGGCTCCGCAATCAGCCCCAGCATTTT.

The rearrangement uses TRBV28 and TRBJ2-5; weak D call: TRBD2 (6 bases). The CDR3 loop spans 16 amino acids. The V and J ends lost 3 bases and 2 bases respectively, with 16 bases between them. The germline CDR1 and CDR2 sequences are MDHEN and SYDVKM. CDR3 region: CASSFLAWGVQETQYF. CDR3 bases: TGTGCCAGCAGTTTCTTAGCCTGGGGGGTACAAGAGACCCAGTACTTC.

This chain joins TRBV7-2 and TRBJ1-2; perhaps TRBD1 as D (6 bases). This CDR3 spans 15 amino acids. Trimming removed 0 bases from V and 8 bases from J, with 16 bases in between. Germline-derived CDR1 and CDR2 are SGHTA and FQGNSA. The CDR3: CASSLAVWGGRGYTF. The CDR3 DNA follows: TGTGCCAGCAGCTTAGCGGTTTGGGGGGGCAGGGGCTACACCTTC.

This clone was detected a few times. CDR3: CASSEGVGRGQPQHF. DNA for the CDR3: TGTGCCAGCAGCGAGGGTGTGGGGAGAGGACAGCCCCAGCATTTT. This chain links TRBV4-2 with TRBJ1-5; D unresolved. Germline-derived CDR1 and CDR2 are LGHNA and YNFKEQ. The CDR3 extends over 15 amino acids. Trimming removed 5 bases at V and 7 bases at J, with 18 bases between.

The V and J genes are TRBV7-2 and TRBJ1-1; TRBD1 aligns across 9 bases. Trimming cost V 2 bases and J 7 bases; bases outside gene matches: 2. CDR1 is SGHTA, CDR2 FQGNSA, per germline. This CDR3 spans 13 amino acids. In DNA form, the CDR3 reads TGTGCCAGCAGCTTAATGGGACAGGGTGAAGCTTTCTTT. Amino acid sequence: CASSLMGQGEAFF.

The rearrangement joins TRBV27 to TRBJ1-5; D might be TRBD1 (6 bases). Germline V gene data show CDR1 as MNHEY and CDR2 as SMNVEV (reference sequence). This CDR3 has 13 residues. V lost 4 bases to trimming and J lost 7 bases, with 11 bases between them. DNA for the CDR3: TGTGCCAGCAGTTCACAGGGAAGACAGCCCCAGCATTTT. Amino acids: CASSSQGRQPQHF.

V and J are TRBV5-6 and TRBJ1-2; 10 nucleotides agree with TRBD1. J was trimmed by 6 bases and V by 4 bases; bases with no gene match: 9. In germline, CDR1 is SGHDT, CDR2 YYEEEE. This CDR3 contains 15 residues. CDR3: CASSANPGTGDGYTF. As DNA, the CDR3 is TGTGCCAGCAGCGCAAACCCCGGGACAGGGGATGGCTACACCTTC. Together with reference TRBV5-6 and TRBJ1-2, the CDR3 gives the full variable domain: DAGVTQSPTHLIKTRGQQVTLRCSPKSGHDTVSWYQQALGQGPQFIFQYYEEEERQRGNFPDRFSGHQFPNYSSELNVNALLLGDSALYLCASSANPGTGDGYTFGSGTRLTVV.

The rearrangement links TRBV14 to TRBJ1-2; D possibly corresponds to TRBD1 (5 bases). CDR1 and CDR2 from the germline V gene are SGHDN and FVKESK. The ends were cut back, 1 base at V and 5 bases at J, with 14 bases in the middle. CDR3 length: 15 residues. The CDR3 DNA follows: TGTGCCAGCAGCCAAGTTACGGGGGAGGTGTATGGCTACACCTTC. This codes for CASSQVTGEVYGYTF.

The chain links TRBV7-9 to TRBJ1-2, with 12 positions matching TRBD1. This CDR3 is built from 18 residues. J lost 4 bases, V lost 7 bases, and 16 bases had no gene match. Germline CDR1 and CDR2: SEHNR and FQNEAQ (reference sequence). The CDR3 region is CASTDPGTGGIPPYGYTF. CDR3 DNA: TGTGCCAGCACCGATCCCGGGACAGGGGGCATTCCCCCCTATGGCTACACCTTC.

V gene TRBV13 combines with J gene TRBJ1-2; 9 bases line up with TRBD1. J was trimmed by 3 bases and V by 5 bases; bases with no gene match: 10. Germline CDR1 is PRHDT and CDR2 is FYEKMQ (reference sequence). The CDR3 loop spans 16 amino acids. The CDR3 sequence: CASSTSSGTGYYGYTF. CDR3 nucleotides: TGTGCCAGCAGCACTAGTAGTGGGACAGGGTACTATGGCTACACCTTC.

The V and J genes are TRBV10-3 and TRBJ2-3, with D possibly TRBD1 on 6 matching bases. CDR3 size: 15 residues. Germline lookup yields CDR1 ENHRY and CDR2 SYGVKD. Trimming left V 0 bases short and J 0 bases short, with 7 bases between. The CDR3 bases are TGTGCCATCAGTGAGTCAACAGGGAGCACAGATACGCAGTATTTT. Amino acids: CAISESTGSTDTQYF.

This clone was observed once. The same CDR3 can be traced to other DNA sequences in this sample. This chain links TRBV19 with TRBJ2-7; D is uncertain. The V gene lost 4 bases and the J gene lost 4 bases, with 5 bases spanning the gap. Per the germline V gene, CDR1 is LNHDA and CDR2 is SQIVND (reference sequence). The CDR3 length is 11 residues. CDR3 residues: CASSTGYEQYF. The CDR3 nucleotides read TGTGCCAGTAGTACAGGTTACGAGCAGTACTTC.

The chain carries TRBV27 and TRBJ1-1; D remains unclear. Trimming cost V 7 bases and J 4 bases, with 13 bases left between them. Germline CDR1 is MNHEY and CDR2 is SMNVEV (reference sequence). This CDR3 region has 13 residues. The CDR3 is CASTSSKPTEAFF. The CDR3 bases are TGTGCCAGCACCTCCTCTAAACCCACTGAAGCTTTCTTT.

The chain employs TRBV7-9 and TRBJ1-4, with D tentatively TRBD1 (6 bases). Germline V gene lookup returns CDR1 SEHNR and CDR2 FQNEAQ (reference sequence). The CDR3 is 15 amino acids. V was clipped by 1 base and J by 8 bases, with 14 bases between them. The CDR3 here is CASSLDGGGGEKLFF. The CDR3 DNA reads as TGTGCCAGCAGCTTAGATGGCGGGGGCGGAGAAAAACTGTTTTTT.

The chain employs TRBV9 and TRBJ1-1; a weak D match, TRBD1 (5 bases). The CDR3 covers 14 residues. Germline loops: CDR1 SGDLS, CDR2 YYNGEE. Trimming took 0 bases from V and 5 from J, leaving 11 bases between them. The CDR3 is CASSVEGGVTEAFF. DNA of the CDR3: TGTGCCAGCAGCGTAGAAGGAGGGGTTACTGAAGCTTTCTTT.

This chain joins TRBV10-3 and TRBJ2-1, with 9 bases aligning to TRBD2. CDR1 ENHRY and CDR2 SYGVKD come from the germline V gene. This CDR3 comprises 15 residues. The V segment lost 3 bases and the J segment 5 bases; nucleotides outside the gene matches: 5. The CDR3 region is CAISEEREVNNEQFF. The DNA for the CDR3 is TGTGCCATCAGTGAAGAGCGGGAGGTTAACAATGAGCAGTTCTTC.

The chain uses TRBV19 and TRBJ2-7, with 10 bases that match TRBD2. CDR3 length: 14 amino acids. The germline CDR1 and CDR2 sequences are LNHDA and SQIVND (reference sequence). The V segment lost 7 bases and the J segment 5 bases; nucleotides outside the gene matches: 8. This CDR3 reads CASTFSGRYDEQYF. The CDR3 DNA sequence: TGTGCCAGTACTTTTAGCGGGAGGTACGACGAGCAGTACTTC.

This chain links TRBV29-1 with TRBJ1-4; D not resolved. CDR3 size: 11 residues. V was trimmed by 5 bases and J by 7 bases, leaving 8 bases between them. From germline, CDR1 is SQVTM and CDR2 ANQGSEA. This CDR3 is CSVSSGEKLFF. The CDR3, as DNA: TGCAGCGTTAGCTCCGGTGAAAAACTGTTTTTT.

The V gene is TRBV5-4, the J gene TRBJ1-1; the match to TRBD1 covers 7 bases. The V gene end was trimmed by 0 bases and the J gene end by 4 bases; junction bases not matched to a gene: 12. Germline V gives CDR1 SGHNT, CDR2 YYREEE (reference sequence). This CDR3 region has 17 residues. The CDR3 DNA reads TGTGCCAGCAGCTTGGCAGCCAAACAGGGGCCAGGCACTGAAGCTTTCTTT. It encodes CASSLAAKQGPGTEAFF. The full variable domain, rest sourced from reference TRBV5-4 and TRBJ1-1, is ETGVTQSPTHLIKTRGQQVTLRCSSQSGHNTVSWYQQALGQGPQFIFQYYREEENGRGNFPPRFSGLQFPNYSSELNVNALELDDSALYLCASSLAAKQGPGTEAFFGQGTRLTVV.

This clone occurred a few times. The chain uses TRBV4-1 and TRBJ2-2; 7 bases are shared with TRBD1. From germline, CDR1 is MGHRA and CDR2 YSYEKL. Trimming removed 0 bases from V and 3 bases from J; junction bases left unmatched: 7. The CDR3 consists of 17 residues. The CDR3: CASSQDSGTADTGELFF. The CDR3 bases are TGCGCCAGCAGCCAAGATTCCGGGACAGCCGACACCGGGGAGCTGTTTTTT.

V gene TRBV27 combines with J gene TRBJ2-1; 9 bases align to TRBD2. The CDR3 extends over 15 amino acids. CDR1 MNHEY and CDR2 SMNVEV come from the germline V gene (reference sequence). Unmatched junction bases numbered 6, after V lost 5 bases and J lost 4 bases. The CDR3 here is CASSILAGLYNEQFF. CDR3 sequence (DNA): TGTGCCAGCAGTATCCTAGCGGGGCTTTACAATGAGCAGTTCTTC.

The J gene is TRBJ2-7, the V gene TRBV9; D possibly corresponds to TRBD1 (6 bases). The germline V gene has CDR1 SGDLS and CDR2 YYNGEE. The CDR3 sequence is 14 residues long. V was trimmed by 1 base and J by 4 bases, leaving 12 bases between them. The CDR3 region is CASSVSQGTYEQYF. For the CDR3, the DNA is TGTGCCAGCAGCGTATCACAGGGTACTTACGAGCAGTACTTC.

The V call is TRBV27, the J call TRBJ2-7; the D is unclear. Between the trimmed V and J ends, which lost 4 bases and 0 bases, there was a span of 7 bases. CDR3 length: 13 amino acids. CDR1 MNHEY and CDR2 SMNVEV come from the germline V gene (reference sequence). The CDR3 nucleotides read TGTGCCAGCAGTTCCCTAAGCTCCTACGAGCAGTACTTC. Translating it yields CASSSLSSYEQYF.

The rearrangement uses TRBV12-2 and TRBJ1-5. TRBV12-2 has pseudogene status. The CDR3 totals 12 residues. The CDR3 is CASRFRGQPQHF. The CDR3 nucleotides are TGTGCAAGTCGATTCCGGGGTCAGCCCCAGCATTTT.

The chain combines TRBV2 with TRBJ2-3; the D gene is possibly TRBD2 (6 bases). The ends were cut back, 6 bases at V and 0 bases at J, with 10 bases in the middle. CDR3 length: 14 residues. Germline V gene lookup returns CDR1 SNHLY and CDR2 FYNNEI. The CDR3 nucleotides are TGTGCCAGCAGGGGGAGCGGGAGCACAGATACGCAGTATTTT. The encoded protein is CASRGSGSTDTQYF.

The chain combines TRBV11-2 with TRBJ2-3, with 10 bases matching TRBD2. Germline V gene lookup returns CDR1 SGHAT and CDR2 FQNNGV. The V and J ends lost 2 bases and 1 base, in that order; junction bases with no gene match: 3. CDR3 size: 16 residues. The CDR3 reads CASSLMGTSGTDTQYF. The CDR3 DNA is TGTGCCAGCAGCTTAATGGGGACTAGCGGCACAGATACGCAGTATTTT. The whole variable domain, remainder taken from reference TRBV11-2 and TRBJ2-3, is EAGVAQSPRYKIIEKRQSVAFWCNPISGHATLYWYQQILGQGPKLLIQFQNNGVVDDSQLPKDRFSAERLKGVDSTLKIQPAKLEDSAVYLCASSLMGTSGTDTQYFGPGTRLTVL.

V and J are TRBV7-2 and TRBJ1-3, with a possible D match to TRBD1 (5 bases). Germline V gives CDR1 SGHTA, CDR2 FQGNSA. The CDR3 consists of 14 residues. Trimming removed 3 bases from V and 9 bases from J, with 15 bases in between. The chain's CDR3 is CASSLSGGGFTIYF. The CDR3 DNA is TGTGCCAGCAGCTTGTCTGGGGGAGGTTTCACCATATATTTT.

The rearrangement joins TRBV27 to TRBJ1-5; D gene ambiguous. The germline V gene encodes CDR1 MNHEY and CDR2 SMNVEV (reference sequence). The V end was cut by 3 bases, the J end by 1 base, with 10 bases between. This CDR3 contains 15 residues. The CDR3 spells CASSLVAGSNQPQHF. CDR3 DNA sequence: TGTGCCAGCAGTTTGGTGGCGGGAAGCAATCAGCCCCAGCATTTT.